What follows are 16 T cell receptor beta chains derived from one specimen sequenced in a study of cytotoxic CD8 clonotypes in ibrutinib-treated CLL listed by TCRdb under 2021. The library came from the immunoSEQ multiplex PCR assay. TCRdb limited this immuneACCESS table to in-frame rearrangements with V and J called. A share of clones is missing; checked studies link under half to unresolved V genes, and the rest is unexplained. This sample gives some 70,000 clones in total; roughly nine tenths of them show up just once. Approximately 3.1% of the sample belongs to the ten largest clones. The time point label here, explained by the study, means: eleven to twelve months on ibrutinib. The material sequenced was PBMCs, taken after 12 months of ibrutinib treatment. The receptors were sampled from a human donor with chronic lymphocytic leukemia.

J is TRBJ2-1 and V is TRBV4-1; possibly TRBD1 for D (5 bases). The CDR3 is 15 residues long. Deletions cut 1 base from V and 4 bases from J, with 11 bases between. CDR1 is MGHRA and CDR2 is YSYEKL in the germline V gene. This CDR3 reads CASSQVFTGYNEQFF. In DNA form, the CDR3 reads TGCGCCAGCAGCCAAGTCTTTACAGGATACAATGAGCAGTTCTTC.

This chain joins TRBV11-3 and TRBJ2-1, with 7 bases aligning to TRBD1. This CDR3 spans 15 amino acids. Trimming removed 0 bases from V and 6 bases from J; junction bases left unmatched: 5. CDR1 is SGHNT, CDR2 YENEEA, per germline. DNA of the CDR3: TGTGCCAGCAGCTTAGATCCTACAGGGGTCAATGAGCAGTTCTTC. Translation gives CASSLDPTGVNEQFF.

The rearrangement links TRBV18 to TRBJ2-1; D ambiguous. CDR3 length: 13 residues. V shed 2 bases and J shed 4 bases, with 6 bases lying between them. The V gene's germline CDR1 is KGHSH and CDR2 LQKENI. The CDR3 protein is CASSPDQYNEQFF. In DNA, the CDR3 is TGTGCCAGCTCACCAGATCAATACAATGAGCAGTTCTTC.

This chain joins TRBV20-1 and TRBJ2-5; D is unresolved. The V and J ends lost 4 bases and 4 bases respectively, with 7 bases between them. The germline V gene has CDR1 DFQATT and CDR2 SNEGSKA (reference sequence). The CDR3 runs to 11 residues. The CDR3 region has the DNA TGCAGTGCTATCCCGGGAGAGACCCAGTACTTC. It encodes CSAIPGETQYF.

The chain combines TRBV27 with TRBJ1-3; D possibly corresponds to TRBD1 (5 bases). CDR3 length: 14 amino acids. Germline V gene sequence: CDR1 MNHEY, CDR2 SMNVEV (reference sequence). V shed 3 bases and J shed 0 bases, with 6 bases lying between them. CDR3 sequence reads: CASSFGGSGNTIYF. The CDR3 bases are TGTGCCAGCAGTTTTGGGGGCTCTGGAAACACCATATATTTT.

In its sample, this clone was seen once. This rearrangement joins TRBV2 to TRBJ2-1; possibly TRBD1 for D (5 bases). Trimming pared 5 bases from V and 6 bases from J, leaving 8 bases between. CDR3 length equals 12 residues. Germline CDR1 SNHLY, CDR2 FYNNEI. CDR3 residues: CASSRGRNEQFF. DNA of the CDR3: TGTGCCAGCAGTAGGGGTCGCAATGAGCAGTTCTTC. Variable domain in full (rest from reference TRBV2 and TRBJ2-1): EPEVTQTPSHQVTQMGQEVILRCVPISNHLYFYWYRQILGQKVEFLVSFYNNEISEKSEIFDDQFSVERPDGSNFTLKIRSTKLEDSAMYFCASSRGRNEQFFGPGTRLTVL.

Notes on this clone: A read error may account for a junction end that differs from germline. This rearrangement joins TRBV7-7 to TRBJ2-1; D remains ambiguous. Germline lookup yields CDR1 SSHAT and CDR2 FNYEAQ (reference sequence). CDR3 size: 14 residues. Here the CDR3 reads CASSLTGGRNEQFF. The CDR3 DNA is TGTGCTAGCAGCTTAACCGGTGGCAGAAATGAGCAGTTCTTC.

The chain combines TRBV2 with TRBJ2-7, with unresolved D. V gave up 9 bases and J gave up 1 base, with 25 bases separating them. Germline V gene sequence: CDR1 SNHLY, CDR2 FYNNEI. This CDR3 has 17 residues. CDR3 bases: TGTGCCAGTTTCCCCTTAAACAGAGTAGAGAGATCCTACGAGCAGTACTTC. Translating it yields CASFPLNRVERSYEQYF.

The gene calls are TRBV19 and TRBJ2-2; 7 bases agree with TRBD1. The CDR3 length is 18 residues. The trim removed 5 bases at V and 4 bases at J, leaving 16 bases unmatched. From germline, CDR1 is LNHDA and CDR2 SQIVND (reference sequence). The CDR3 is CASSLEQGLVIGTGELFF. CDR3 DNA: TGTGCCAGTAGTCTCGAACAGGGGTTGGTTATCGGCACCGGGGAGCTGTTTTTT.

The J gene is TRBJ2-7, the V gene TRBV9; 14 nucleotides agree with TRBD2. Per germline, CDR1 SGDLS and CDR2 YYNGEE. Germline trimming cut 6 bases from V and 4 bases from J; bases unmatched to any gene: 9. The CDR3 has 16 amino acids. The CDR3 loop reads CASTPGLAGEGYEQYF. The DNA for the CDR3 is TGTGCCAGCACGCCGGGACTAGCGGGAGAGGGATACGAGCAGTACTTC.

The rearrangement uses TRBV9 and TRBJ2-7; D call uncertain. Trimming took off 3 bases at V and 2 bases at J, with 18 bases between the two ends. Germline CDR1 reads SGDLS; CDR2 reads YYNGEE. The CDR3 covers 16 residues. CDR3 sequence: CASSARRTYPTYEQYF. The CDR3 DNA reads TGTGCCAGCAGCGCCCGGCGGACCTACCCTACCTACGAGCAGTACTTC.

The CDR3 here is CASSLSGWETQYF. The CDR3 nucleotides read TGTGCCAGTAGTCTTAGCGGGTGGGAGACCCAGTACTTC. The chain joins TRBV19 to TRBJ2-5, with 7 bases fitting TRBD2. From germline, CDR1 is LNHDA and CDR2 SQIVND (reference sequence). This CDR3 region has 13 residues. The ends lost 5 bases at V and 5 bases at J; junction bases unmatched: 5.

The CDR3 loop reads CASSQGDSYEQYF. Written as DNA, the CDR3 is TGCGCCAGCAGCCAAGGTGACTCCTACGAGCAGTACTTC. The chain joins TRBV4-1 to TRBJ2-7; D remains unclear. Germline V CDR1 and CDR2: MGHRA, YSYEKL. Trimming took 1 base from V and 0 from J, leaving 4 bases between them. CDR3 size: 13 residues.

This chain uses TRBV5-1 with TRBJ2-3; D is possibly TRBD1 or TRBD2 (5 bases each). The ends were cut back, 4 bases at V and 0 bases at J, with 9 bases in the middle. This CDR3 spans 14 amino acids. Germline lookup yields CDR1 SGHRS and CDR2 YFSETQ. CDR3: CASSVEGSTDTQYF. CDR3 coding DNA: TGCGCCAGCAGCGTCGAGGGGAGCACAGATACGCAGTATTTT.

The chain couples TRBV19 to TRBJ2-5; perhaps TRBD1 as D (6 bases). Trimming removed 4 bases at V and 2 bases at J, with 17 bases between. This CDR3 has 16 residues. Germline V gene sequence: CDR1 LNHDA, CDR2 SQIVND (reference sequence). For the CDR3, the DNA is TGTGCCAGTAGTAATCTGGTGGGGGCTGGTCAAGAGACCCAGTACTTC. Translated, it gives CASSNLVGAGQETQYF.

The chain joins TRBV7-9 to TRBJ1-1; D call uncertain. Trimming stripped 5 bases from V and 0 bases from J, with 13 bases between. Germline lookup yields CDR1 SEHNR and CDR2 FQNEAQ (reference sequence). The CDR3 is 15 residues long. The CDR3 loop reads CASSKPRGMNTEAFF. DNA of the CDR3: TGTGCCAGCAGCAAACCAAGAGGTATGAACACTGAAGCTTTCTTT.